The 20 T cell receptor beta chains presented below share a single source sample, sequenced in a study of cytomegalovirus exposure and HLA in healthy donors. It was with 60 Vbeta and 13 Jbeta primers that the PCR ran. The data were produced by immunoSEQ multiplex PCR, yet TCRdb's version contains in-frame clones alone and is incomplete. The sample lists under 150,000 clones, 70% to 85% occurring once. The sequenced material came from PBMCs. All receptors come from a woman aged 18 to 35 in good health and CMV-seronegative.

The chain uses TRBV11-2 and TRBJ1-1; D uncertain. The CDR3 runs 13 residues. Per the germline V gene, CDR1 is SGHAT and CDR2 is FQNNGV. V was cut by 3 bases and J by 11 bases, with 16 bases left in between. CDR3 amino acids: CASSFPLSGRAFF. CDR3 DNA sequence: TGTGCCAGCAGCTTTCCATTATCCGGTCGGGCTTTCTTT.

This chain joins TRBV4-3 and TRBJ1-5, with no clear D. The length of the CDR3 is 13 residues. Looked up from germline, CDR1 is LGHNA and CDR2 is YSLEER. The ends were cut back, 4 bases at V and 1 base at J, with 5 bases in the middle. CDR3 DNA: TGCGCCAGCAGCCTACAGAGCAATCAGCCCCAGCATTTT. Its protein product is CASSLQSNQPQHF.

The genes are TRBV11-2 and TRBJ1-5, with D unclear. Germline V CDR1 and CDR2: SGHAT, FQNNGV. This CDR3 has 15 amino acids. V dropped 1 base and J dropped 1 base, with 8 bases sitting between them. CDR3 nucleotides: TGTGCCAGCAGCTTAGGAGGTATCAGCAATCAGCCCCAGCATTTT. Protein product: CASSLGGISNQPQHF.

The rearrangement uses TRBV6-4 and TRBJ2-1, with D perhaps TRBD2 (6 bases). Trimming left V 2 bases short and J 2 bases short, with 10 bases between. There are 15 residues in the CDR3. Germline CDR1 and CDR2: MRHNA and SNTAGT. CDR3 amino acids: CASSDPGTPYNEQFF. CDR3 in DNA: TGTGCCAGCAGTGACCCCGGGACTCCCTACAATGAGCAGTTCTTC.

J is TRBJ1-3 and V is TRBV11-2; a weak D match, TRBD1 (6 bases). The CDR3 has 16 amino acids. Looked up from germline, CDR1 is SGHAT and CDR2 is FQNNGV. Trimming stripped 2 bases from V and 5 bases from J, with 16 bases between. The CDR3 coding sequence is TGTGCCAGCAGCTTACGGGGGGCGACGGTTAGAAACACCATATATTTT. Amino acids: CASSLRGATVRNTIYF.

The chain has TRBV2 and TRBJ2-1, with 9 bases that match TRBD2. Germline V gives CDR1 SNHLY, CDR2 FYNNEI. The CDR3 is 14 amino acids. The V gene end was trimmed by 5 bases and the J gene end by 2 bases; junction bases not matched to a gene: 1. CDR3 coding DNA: TGTGCCAGCAGTCCTAGCGGGGCCTACAATGAGCAGTTCTTC. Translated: CASSPSGAYNEQFF.

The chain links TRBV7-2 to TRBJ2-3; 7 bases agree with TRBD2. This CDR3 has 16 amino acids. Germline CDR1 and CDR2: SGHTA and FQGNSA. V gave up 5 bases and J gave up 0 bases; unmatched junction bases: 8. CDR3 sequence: CASSHPGRGSTDTQYF. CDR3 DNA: TGTGCCAGCAGCCACCCGGGGCGGGGGAGCACAGATACGCAGTATTTT.

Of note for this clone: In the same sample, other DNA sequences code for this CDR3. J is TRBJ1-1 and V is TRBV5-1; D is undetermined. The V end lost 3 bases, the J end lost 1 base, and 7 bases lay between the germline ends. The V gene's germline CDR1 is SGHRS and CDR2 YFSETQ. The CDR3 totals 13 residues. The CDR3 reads CASSYGGNTEAFF. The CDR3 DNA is TGCGCCAGCAGCTATGGAGGGAACACTGAAGCTTTCTTT. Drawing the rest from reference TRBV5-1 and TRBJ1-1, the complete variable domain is KAGVTQTPRYLIKTRGQQVTLSCSPISGHRSVSWYQQTPGQGLQFLFEYFSETQRNKGNFPGRFSGRQFSNSRSEMNVSTLELGDSALYLCASSYGGNTEAFFGQGTRLTVV.

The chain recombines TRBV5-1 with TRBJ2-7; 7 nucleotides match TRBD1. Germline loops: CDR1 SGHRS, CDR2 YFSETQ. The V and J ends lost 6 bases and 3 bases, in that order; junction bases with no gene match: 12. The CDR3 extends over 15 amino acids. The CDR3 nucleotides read TGCGCCAGCAAAGGCTCCGGGACAGAGTTCTACGAGCAGTACTTC. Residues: CASKGSGTEFYEQYF.

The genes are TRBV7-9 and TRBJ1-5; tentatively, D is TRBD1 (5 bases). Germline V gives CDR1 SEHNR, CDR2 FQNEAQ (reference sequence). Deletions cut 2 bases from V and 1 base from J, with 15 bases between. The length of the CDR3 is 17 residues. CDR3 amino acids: CASSLFVGGSSNQPQHF. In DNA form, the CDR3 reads TGTGCCAGCAGCTTATTTGTGGGGGGATCAAGCAATCAGCCCCAGCATTTT.

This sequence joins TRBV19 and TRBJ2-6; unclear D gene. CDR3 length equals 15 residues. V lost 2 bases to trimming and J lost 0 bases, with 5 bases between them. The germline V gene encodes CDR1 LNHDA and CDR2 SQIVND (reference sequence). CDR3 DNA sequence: TGTGCCAGTAGTATAACTATCTCTGGGGCCAACGTCCTGACTTTC. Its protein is CASSITISGANVLTF.

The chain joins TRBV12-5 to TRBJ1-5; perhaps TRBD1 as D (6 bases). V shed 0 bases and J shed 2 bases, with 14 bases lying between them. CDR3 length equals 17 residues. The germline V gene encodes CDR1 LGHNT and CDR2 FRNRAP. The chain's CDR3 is CASGLVQGSVGNQPQHF. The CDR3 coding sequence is TGTGCTAGTGGTTTGGTACAGGGATCAGTCGGCAATCAGCCCCAGCATTTT. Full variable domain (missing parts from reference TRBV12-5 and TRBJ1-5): DARVTQTPRHKVTEMGQEVTMRCQPILGHNTVFWYRQTMMQGLELLAYFRNRAPLDDSGMPKDRFSAEMPDATLATLKIQPSEPRDSAVYFCASGLVQGSVGNQPQHFGDGTRLSIL.

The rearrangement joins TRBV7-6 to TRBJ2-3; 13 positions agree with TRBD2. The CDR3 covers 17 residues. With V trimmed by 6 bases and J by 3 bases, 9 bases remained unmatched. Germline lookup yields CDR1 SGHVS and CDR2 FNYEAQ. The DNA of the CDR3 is TGTGCCAGCAGAAGACTAGCGGGGGGCCAGCAGACAGATACGCAGTATTTT. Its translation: CASRRLAGGQQTDTQYF.

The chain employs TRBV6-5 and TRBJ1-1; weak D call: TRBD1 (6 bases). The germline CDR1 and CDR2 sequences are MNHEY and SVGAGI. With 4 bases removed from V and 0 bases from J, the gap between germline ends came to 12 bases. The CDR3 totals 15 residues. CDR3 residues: CASSSPTGLNTEAFF. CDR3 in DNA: TGTGCCAGCAGTTCCCCGACAGGCCTGAACACTGAAGCTTTCTTT.

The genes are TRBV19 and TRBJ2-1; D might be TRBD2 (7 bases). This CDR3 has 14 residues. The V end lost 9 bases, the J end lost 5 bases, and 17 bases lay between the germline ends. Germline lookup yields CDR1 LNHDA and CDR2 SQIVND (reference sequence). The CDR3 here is CASRSKRDNNEQFF. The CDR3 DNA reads TGTGCCAGCCGTTCGAAGCGGGACAACAATGAGCAGTTCTTC.

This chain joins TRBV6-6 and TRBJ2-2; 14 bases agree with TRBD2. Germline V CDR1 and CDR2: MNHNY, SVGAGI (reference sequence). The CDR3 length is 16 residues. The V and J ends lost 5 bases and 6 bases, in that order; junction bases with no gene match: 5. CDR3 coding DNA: TGTGCCAGCAGTCGCGGACTAGCGGGGGGTCCCGGGGAGCTGTTTTTT. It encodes CASSRGLAGGPGELFF.

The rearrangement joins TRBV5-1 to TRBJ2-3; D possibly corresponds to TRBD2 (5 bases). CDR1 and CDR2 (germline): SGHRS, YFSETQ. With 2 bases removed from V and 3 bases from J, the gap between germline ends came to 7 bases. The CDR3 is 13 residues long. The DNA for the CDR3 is TGCGCCAGCAGCTTTCCGGGGACAGATACGCAGTATTTT. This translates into CASSFPGTDTQYF.

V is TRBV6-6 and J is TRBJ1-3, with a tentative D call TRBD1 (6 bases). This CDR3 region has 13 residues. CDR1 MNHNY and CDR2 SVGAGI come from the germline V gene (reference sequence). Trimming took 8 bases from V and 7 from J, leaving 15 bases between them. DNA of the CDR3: TGTGCCAGCTATAACAGGGCAGGGAACACCATATATTTT. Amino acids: CASYNRAGNTIYF.

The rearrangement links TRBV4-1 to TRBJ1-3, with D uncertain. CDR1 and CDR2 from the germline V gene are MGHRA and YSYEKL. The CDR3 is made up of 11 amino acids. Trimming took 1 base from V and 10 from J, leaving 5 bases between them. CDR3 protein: CASSQGATIYF. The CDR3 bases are TGCGCCAGCAGCCAAGGGGCAACCATATATTTT.

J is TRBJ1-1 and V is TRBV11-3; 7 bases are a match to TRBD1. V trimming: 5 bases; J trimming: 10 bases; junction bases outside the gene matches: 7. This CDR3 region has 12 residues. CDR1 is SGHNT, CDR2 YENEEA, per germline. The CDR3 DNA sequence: TGTGCCAGCAGCCTTGACAGGGAGAGAGCTTTCTTT. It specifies CASSLDRERAFF.